The 20 T cell receptor beta chains given below trace back to one sample, sequenced in a study of low-dose radiotherapy and immunotherapy resistance in tumors. First-strand cDNA relied on TRAV- and TRBV-specific primers spanning alpha and beta chains. A constant-region primer paired with the V-primer adapter amplified TCRs over about 19 PCR cycles. MiXCR was run by TCRdb on the reads, yielding one entry per CDR3 protein. The sample contains about 30,000 distinct CDR3 sequences, under 55% of which appear only once. Documented time point: after trial treatment. As for treatment: LDRT plus nivolumab, ipilimumab, low-dose cyclophosphamide and aspirin (RACIN trial). The sequencing used PBMCs, collected after low-dose radiotherapy plus immunotherapy. The receptors originated from a male donor with gallbladder cancer.

This clonotype was picked up many times. The chain couples TRBV29-1 to TRBJ2-3; D is unclear. Germline CDR1 SQVTM, CDR2 ANQGSEA. The CDR3 extends over 13 amino acids. The germline V and J ends were trimmed by 3 bases and 2 bases, with 9 bases remaining between them. The CDR3 region has the DNA TGCAGCGTTGAGCCCACTTACACAGATACGCAGTATTTT. It translates to CSVEPTYTDTQYF.

V and J are TRBV7-9 and TRBJ1-5; no definite D call. CDR3 length: 14 amino acids. V was shortened by 0 bases and J by 3 bases, with 6 bases between the two germline ends. Germline CDR1 reads SEHNR; CDR2 reads FQNEAQ (reference sequence). CDR3 protein: CASSLAGNNQPQHF. CDR3 bases: TGTGCCAGCAGCTTAGCGGGGAACAATCAGCCCCAGCATTTT.

This clonotype was counted once. The V and J genes are TRBV2 and TRBJ2-3; perhaps TRBD2 as D (6 bases). Germline V gene sequence: CDR1 SNHLY, CDR2 FYNNEI. Trimming left V 3 bases short and J 1 base short, with 11 bases between. The CDR3 runs 15 residues. The CDR3 protein is CASSDIGGGTDTQYF. The CDR3 DNA follows: TGTGCCAGCAGTGACATCGGGGGAGGCACAGATACGCAGTATTTT.

This clonotype is labeled medium-sized. The chain uses TRBV28 and TRBJ1-2; D uncertain. The V and J ends lost 6 bases and 8 bases respectively, with 10 bases between them. Germline CDR1 reads MDHEN; CDR2 reads SYDVKM. CDR3 size: 11 residues. As DNA, the CDR3 is TGTGCCAGCAGCGCCGGGGAAGGCTACACCTTC. This codes for CASSAGEGYTF.

The DNA of the CDR3 is TGTGCCAGTAGTACCCGGACAGGGGGGGATGTAGGGGAGCAGTTCTTC. Translation gives CASSTRTGGDVGEQFF. This chain connects TRBV19 to TRBJ2-1, with 10 bases identical to TRBD1. In germline, CDR1 is LNHDA, CDR2 SQIVND (reference sequence). V gave up 4 bases and J gave up 10 bases; unmatched junction bases: 13. There are 16 residues in the CDR3.

At least ten counts were recorded for this clonotype. This chain joins TRBV12-3 or TRBV12-4 and TRBJ1-4, with D perhaps matching TRBD1 (5 bases). The CDR3 totals 14 residues. Trimming removed 5 bases from V and 7 bases from J, with 14 bases in between. As DNA, the CDR3 is TGTGCCAGCAGTCGCGCGGGGGTGGGTGAAAAACTGTTTTTT. As protein: CASSRAGVGEKLFF.

With respect to this clonotype: It differs at one base from a far larger clone, so likely a read error. V is TRBV6-1 and J is TRBJ2-3; either TRBD1 or TRBD2 may supply D (5 bases each). Germline loops: CDR1 MNHNS, CDR2 SASEGT. The CDR3 is 15 residues long. In nucleotides, the CDR3 is TGTGCCAGCAGTTGGGACGGATCCAGCACAGATACGCGGTATTTT. Residues: CASSWDGSSTDTRYF.

V is TRBV6-2 or TRBV6-3 and J is TRBJ2-7; D tentatively fits TRBD1 or TRBD2 (5 bases each). CDR3 length equals 15 residues. V lost 9 bases, J lost 6 bases, and 24 bases lay in between. CDR1 and CDR2 (germline): MNHEY, SVGEGT. CDR3 sequence reads: CASQIHSGTPGEQYF. In DNA form, the CDR3 reads TGTGCCAGTCAAATACATTCCGGGACCCCCGGCGAGCAGTACTTC.

Turning to this clonotype: It is likely a read error: a sequence one base away is far more abundant. V gene TRBV20-1 combines with J gene TRBJ2-1; D possibly uses TRBD1 or TRBD2 (6 bases each). In germline, CDR1 is DFQATT, CDR2 SNEGSKA (reference sequence). There are 15 residues in the CDR3. The CDR3 nucleotides read TGCAGCGTTGGGGGGTTCCTGGACAGTAGGAATGAGCAGTTCTTC. Its translation is CSVGGFLDSRNEQFF.

This clonotype was found many times. This chain connects TRBV18 to TRBJ1-1, with D perhaps TRBD1 (6 bases). Germline V gives CDR1 KGHSH, CDR2 LQKENI. Trimming shortened V by 3 bases and J by 1 base, and 12 bases separated the two germline ends. The CDR3 runs to 15 residues. The DNA for the CDR3 is TGTGCCAGCTCACCTGGGGGCGCGGGGAACACTGAAGCTTTCTTT. Protein product: CASSPGGAGNTEAFF.

This clonotype was seen repeatedly, ten times or more. The J gene is TRBJ2-7, the V gene TRBV11-3; tentative D call: TRBD2 (6 bases). The V end was cut by 3 bases, the J end by 0 bases, with 12 bases between. The CDR3 is 15 amino acids. Germline V CDR1 and CDR2: SGHNT, YENEEA. The CDR3 region is CASSFDRGNSYEQYF. Written as DNA, the CDR3 is TGTGCCAGCAGCTTCGACCGCGGGAACTCCTACGAGCAGTACTTC.

The chain has TRBV29-1 and TRBJ2-3, with D unclear. The CDR3 is made up of 13 amino acids. Between the trimmed V and J ends, which lost 3 bases and 0 bases, there was a span of 7 bases. CDR1 and CDR2 from the germline V gene are SQVTM and ANQGSEA. The CDR3: CSVDAYSTDTQYF. CDR3 DNA: TGCAGCGTTGATGCGTATAGCACAGATACGCAGTATTTT.

This clonotype was detected many times. Here the CDR3 reads CASSFWGPFEAFF. The CDR3 nucleotides read TGTGCCAGCAGTTTTTGGGGACCGTTTGAAGCTTTCTTT. The chain has TRBV27 and TRBJ1-1, with D possibly matching TRBD1 (5 bases). Trimming removed 3 bases at V and 7 bases at J, with 12 bases between. CDR3 size: 13 residues. CDR1 and CDR2 from the germline V gene are MNHEY and SMNVEV (reference sequence).

This clonotype was seen ten or more times. This chain connects TRBV6-2 or TRBV6-3 to TRBJ1-4; perhaps TRBD1 as D (5 bases). Germline V gene sequence: CDR1 MNHEY, CDR2 SVGEGT. The V end lost 6 bases, the J end lost 4 bases, and 12 bases lay between the germline ends. The CDR3 is made up of 14 amino acids. CDR3 sequence: CASSWGRFNEKLFF. The DNA of the CDR3 is TGTGCCAGCAGCTGGGGACGGTTTAATGAAAAACTGTTTTTT.

The genes are TRBV6-1 and TRBJ1-2, with D possibly being TRBD1 (6 bases). The germline V gene encodes CDR1 MNHNS and CDR2 SASEGT. Trimming cost V 1 base and J 6 bases, with 18 bases left between them. The CDR3 has 16 residues. The CDR3 sequence: CASSEGLAGGAHGYTF. Written as DNA, the CDR3 is TGTGCCAGCAGTGAAGGATTAGCGGGGGGGGCCCATGGCTACACCTTC.

The V and J genes are TRBV5-1 and TRBJ2-3; TRBD2 might be the D (6 bases). Per the germline V gene, CDR1 is SGHRS and CDR2 is YFSETQ. The CDR3 has 16 residues. V gave up 4 bases and J gave up 1 base, with 16 bases separating them. CDR3 loop: CASSREPQVGTDTQYF. CDR3 DNA sequence: TGCGCCAGCAGCCGGGAGCCACAGGTGGGCACAGATACGCAGTATTTT.

V usage is TRBV6-8 and J usage is TRBJ2-2; D tentatively fits TRBD1 or TRBD2 (5 bases each). The CDR3 contains 15 residues. Trimming took off 8 bases at V and 5 bases at J, with 18 bases between the two ends. The germline CDR1 and CDR2 sequences are MNHGY and SAAAGT. CDR3 region: CASSHRDRTTGELFF. CDR3 sequence (DNA): TGTGCCAGCTCCCATCGGGACCGTACGACCGGGGAGCTGTTTTTT.

This clonotype is labeled medium-sized. The chain has TRBV7-8 and TRBJ2-7; 12 bases align to TRBD2. This CDR3 is 17 amino acids long. The germline gives CDR1 SGHVS, CDR2 FQNEAQ. V trimming: 5 bases; J trimming: 3 bases; junction bases outside the gene matches: 11. CDR3: CASSPRTSGVSYYEQYF. CDR3 DNA: TGTGCCAGCAGCCCCAGGACTAGCGGGGTCTCCTACTACGAGCAGTACTTC.

This clonotype was found many times. The CDR3 DNA sequence: TGTGCCAGCAGCGACAATTGGGCTTCCACCGGGGAGCTGTTTTTT. It codes for CASSDNWASTGELFF. V gene TRBV3-1 combines with J gene TRBJ2-2; D unclear. The CDR3 length is 15 residues. Germline-derived CDR1 and CDR2 are LGHDT and YNNKEL (reference sequence). Deletions cut 5 bases from V and 4 bases from J, with 14 bases between.

The chain carries TRBV19 and TRBJ2-5, with 8 bases identical to TRBD1. In germline, CDR1 is LNHDA, CDR2 SQIVND (reference sequence). Trimming cost V 4 bases and J 3 bases; bases outside gene matches: 7. The CDR3 has 15 amino acids. The CDR3 spells CASSNGQGFEETQYF. CDR3 in DNA: TGTGCCAGTAGTAACGGACAGGGATTCGAAGAGACCCAGTACTTC.